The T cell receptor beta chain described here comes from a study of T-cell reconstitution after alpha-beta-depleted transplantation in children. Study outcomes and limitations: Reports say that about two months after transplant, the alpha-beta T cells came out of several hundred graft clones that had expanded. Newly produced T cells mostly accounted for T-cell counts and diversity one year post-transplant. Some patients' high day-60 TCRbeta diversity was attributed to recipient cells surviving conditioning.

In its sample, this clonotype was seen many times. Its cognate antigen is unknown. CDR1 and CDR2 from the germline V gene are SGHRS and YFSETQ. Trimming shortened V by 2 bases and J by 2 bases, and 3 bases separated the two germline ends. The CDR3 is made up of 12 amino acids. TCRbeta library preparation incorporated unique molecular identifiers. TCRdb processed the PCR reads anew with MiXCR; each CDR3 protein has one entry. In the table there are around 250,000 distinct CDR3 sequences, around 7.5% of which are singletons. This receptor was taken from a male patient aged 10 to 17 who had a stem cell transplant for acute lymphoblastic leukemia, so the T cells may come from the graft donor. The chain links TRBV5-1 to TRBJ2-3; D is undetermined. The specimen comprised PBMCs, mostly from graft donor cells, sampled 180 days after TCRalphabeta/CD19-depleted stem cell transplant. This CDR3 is CASSLFTDTQYF. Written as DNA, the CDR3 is TGCGCCAGCAGCTTATTCACAGATACGCAGTATTTT.